Shown below are 10 T cell receptor beta chains from a single sample sequenced in a study of blood T cells in healthy people across ages. A second PCR, run for roughly 7 to 12 cycles, used a sample-barcoded 5' primer plus a J-beta primer mix. Each CDR3 protein is one row after TCRdb ran MiXCR on the 5' RACE reads. The sample holds about 1.6 million distinct CDR3 sequences, around 35% seen once. What was sequenced was blood. The receptor source for this set is a woman aged 25-40 years in good health.

The CDR3 protein is CASSLDRIRDTEAFF. The CDR3 DNA reads as TGTGCCAGCAGCTTAGACAGGATCCGAGACACTGAAGCTTTCTTT. This chain uses TRBV11-2 with TRBJ1-1; no clear D gene. Germline CDR1 is SGHAT and CDR2 is FQNNGV. V was cut by 0 bases and J by 3 bases, with 11 bases left in between. The CDR3 runs 15 residues.

The chain combines TRBV12-3 or TRBV12-4 with TRBJ2-7; D is ambiguous. Trimming stripped 1 base from V and 5 bases from J, with 15 bases between. This CDR3 is 15 amino acids long. The CDR3 loop reads CASSLDRRPLNEQYF. The CDR3 DNA is TGTGCCAGCAGTTTAGATCGCAGGCCTCTCAACGAGCAGTACTTC.

The chain couples TRBV30 to TRBJ2-1, with D possibly matching TRBD2 (5 bases). V lost 2 bases, J lost 0 bases, and 8 bases lay in between. Germline CDR1 and CDR2: GTSNPN and SVGIG (reference sequence). The CDR3 runs 14 residues. The chain's CDR3 is CAWSPGSSYNEQFF. The DNA for the CDR3 is TGTGCCTGGAGTCCGGGGAGCTCCTACAATGAGCAGTTCTTC.

There are a few counts of this clonotype. The J gene is TRBJ1-5, the V gene TRBV12-3 or TRBV12-4, with D possibly TRBD1 on 5 matching bases. Trimming took off 5 bases at V and 6 bases at J, with 14 bases between the two ends. The CDR3 runs 14 residues. CDR3 nucleotide sequence: TGTGCCAGCAGTACCCGGGGGGTCGGTCAGCCCCAGCATTTT. It specifies CASSTRGVGQPQHF.

The chain carries TRBV6-1 and TRBJ2-7; 9 bases line up with TRBD1. J was trimmed by 0 bases and V by 7 bases; bases with no gene match: 7. Germline CDR1 and CDR2: MNHNS and SASEGT. There are 15 residues in the CDR3. CDR3 coding DNA: TGTGCCAGCAAATTTGGGACAGGGAACTCCTACGAGCAGTACTTC. Its translation is CASKFGTGNSYEQYF.

This clonotype was detected many times. The chain joins TRBV29-1 to TRBJ2-7; 7 nucleotides line up with TRBD1. The V gene's germline CDR1 is SQVTM and CDR2 ANQGSEA. The CDR3 covers 12 residues. V was clipped by 4 bases and J by 6 bases; unmatched bases: 6. CDR3 protein: CSVGKGAVEQYF. The CDR3 bases are TGCAGCGTTGGTAAGGGGGCGGTCGAGCAGTACTTC.

V usage is TRBV12-3 or TRBV12-4 and J usage is TRBJ2-5, with TRBD1 matching over 7 bases. V shed 2 bases and J 1 base; nucleotides not matched to a gene: 4. There are 15 residues in the CDR3. The CDR3 DNA reads as TGTGCCAGCAGTTTAAAAAGGGACAGCCAAGAGACCCAGTACTTC. Its translation: CASSLKRDSQETQYF.

The chain couples TRBV28 to TRBJ1-2; 8 nucleotides align to TRBD1. The CDR3 covers 16 residues. Germline trimming cut 4 bases from V and 4 bases from J; bases unmatched to any gene: 11. The germline V gene has CDR1 MDHEN and CDR2 SYDVKM. The DNA of the CDR3 is TGTGCCAGCAGTTCCTCGGACAGGGCCACCCTCTATGGCTACACCTTC. Amino acids: CASSSSDRATLYGYTF.

This rearrangement joins TRBV20-1 to TRBJ2-7; D is perhaps TRBD2 (6 bases). CDR3 size: 14 residues. CDR1 is DFQATT, CDR2 SNEGSKA, per germline (reference sequence). Trimming took 0 bases from V and 0 from J, leaving 9 bases between them. CDR3 sequence reads: CSAREPSASYEQYF. CDR3 DNA: TGCAGTGCTAGAGAGCCTAGCGCCTCCTACGAGCAGTACTTC.

This chain links TRBV6-2 or TRBV6-3 with TRBJ2-1, with D perhaps matching TRBD2 (6 bases). The CDR3 totals 12 residues. The germline CDR1 and CDR2 sequences are MNHEY and SVGEGT. V lost 7 bases and J lost 6, with 10 bases in between. The CDR3 DNA reads TGTGCCAGCACCAACGGGGGCAATGAGCAGTTCTTC. Amino acid sequence: CASTNGGNEQFF.